The source of this T cell receptor (beta chain) is a study of T and B cells in COVID-19 patients. Study as a whole: Of around 21 active-infection patients, 11 to 12 were critically ill with mechanical ventilation or extracorporeal membrane oxygenation.

This clonotype appeared a few times. Its antigen is as yet unknown. Study-wide findings and caveats: At recovery TRB diversity and richness exceeded healthy donors, after highly clonal active COVID-19 repertoires.

Blood genomic DNA input for TRB amplification was about 240-550 ng. Multiplex PCR with BIOMED2 TRB-A/B primer pools amplified TRB rearrangements. TCRdb re-analysed the multiplex PCR reads in MiXCR, keeping a single row per CDR3 protein. In the table there are 13,000 to 15,000 distinct CDR3 sequences, roughly 28% of which are singletons. CDR3 size: 13 residues. Trimming stripped 3 bases from V and 7 bases from J, with 10 bases between. Germline V lookup: CDR1 SGHAT, CDR2 FQNNGV. The sequenced sample consisted of blood. The chain carries TRBV11-2 and TRBJ1-5; tentatively, D is TRBD1 (5 bases). The source is a human donor who had recovered from COVID-19. The CDR3 reads CASSFPGTQPQHF. Here the CDR3 DNA reads TGTGCCAGCAGCTTTCCCGGGACGCAGCCCCAGCATTTT.